Listed below are T cell receptor beta chains from one sample, sequenced in a study of CD8 T cells in ankylosing spondylitis. TCRdb analysed the 5' RACE reads with MiXCR anew, one entry per CDR3 protein. This sample carries around 430,000 distinct CDR3 sequences, approximately 17% of them seen once, and the ten largest clones take approximately 1%. Sequencing was carried out using blood, either unsorted or a sorted T cell fraction (not recorded which). The receptors derive from a male donor with ankylosing spondylitis. The CDR3 runs from the conserved cysteine through the conserved F or W. Each record gives: V gene, J gene, clone size, CDR3 protein. Clone sizes are given selectively: once, few, many, or a class where the clone is expanded.

>TRBV6-5|TRBJ1-2|few
CASSYSRGRQVYGYTF
>TRBV7-2|TRBJ2-3|-
CASSSPALGRTDTQYF
>TRBV24-1|TRBJ2-1|-
CATSDGTASSYNEQFF
>TRBV18|TRBJ2-4|-
CASSPNGGELRF
>TRBV5-1|TRBJ1-3|many
CASSQLTGLSGNTIYF
>TRBV20-1|TRBJ1-4|few
CSARDGGGGNEKLFF
>TRBV20-1|TRBJ2-3|few
CSARDPGEVRDTQYF
>TRBV7-2|TRBJ2-7|-
CASRPDRGAYEQYF
>TRBV20-1|TRBJ2-3|few
CSAGLAGSTDTQYF
>TRBV7-2|TRBJ1-4|few
CASSLGGGIREKLFF
>TRBV9|TRBJ2-7|-
CASPYLFCREEEYF